This record concerns one T cell receptor beta chain sequence. The sample originates from a study of blood T cell repertoires in COVID-19. Study as a whole: The study drew acute and convalescent COVID-19 samples from the United States, Italy and Spain.

The table came from immunoSEQ multiplex PCR; TCRdb's copy has only in-frame clones and leaves some out. The sample holds under 300,000 clones; about nine tenths are singletons and the top ten take about 2%. CDR1 and CDR2 (germline): PRHDT, FYEKMQ (reference sequence). The CDR3 totals 17 residues. Trimming removed 5 bases from V and 3 bases from J; junction bases left unmatched: 4. This sequence was found in a woman aged 40-49 years with acute COVID-19. Specimen: PBMCs or T cells enriched from blood (not recorded which). The gene calls are TRBV13 and TRBJ2-2; 15 bases line up with TRBD2. CDR3 coding DNA: TGTGCCAGCAGCAAGGGACTAGCGGGGGGCTACACCGGGGAGCTGTTTTTT. Protein product: CASSKGLAGGYTGELFF.